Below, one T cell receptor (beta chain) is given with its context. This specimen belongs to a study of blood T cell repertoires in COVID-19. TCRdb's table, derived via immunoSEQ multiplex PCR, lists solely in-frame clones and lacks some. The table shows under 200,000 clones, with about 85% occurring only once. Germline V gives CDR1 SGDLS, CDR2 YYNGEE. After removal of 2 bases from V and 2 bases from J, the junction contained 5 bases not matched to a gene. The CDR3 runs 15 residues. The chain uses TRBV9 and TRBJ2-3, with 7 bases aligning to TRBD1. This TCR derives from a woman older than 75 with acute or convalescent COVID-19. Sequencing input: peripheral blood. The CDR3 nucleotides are TGTGCCAGCAGCGTGGGACAGTACTACACAGATACGCAGTATTTT. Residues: CASSVGQYYTDTQYF.